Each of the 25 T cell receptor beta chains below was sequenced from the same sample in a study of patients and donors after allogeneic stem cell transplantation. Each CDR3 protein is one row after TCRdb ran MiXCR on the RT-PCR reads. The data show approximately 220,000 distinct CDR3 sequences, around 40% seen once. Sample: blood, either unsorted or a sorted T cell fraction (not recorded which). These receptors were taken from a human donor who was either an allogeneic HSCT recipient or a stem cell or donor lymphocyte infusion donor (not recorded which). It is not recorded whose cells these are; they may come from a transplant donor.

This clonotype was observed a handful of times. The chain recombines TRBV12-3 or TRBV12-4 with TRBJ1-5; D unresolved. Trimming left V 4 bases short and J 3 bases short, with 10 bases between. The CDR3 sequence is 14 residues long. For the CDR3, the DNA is TGTGCCAGCAGTTCCGTAGAGGACAATCAGCCCCAGCATTTT. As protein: CASSSVEDNQPQHF.

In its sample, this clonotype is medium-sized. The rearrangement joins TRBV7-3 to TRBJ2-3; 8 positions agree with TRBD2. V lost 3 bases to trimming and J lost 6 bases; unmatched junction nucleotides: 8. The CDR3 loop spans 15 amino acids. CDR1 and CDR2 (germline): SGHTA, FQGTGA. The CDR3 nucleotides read TGTGCCAGCAGCTTCGTCCGGGGGGGCCCGGATACGCAGTATTTT. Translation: CASSFVRGGPDTQYF.

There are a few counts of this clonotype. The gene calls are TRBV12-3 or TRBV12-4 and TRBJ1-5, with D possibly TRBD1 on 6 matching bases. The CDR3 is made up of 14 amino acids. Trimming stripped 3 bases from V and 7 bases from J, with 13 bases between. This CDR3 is CASSFHRVTQPQHF. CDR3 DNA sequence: TGTGCCAGCAGTTTCCACAGGGTAACCCAGCCCCAGCATTTT.

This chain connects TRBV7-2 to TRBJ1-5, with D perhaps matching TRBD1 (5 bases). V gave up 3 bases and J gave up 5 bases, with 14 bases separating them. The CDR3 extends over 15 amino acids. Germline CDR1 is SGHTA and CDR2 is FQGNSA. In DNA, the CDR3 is TGTGCCAGCAGCTTGTACCGGGACGGATATCAGCCCCAGCATTTT. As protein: CASSLYRDGYQPQHF.

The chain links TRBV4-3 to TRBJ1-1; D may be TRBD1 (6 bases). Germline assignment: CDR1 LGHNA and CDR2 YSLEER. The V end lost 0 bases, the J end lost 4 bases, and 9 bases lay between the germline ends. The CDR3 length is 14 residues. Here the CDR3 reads CASSQDVRGTEAFF. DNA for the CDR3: TGCGCCAGCAGCCAAGATGTCAGGGGCACTGAAGCTTTCTTT.

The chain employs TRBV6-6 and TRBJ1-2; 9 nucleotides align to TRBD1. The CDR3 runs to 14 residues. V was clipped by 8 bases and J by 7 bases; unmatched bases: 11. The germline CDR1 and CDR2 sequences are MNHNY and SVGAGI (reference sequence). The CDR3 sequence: CASRSRDRVFGYTF. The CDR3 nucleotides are TGTGCCAGCCGAAGCAGGGACAGGGTCTTTGGCTACACCTTC.

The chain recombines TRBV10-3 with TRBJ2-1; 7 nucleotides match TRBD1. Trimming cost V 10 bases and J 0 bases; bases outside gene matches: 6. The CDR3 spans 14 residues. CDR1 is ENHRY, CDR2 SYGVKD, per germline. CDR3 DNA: TGTGCCACTGGACAGGACATCTCCTACAATGAGCAGTTCTTC. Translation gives CATGQDISYNEQFF.

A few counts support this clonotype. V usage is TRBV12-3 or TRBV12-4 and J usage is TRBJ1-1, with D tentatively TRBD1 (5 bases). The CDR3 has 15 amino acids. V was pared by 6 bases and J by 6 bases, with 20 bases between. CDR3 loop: CASSRRTSASAEAFF. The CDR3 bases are TGTGCCAGCAGCAGAAGGACATCAGCCTCAGCTGAAGCTTTCTTT.

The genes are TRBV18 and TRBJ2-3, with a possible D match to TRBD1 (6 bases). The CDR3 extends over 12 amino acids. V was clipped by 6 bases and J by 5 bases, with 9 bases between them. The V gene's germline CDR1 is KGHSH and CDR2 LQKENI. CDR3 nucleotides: TGTGCCAGCTCCCGACAGGAAGATACGCAGTATTTT. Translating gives CASSRQEDTQYF.

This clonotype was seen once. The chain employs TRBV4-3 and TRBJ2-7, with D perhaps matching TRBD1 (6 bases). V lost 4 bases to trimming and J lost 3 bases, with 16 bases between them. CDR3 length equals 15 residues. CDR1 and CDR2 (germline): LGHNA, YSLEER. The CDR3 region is CASSPVGGRYYEQYF. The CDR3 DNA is TGCGCCAGCAGCCCGGTTGGGGGCCGATACTACGAGCAGTACTTC.

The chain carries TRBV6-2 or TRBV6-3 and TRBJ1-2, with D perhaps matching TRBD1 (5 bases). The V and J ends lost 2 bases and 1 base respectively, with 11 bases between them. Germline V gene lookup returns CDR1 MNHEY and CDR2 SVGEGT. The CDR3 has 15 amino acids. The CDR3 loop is CASSYRGSLNYGYTF. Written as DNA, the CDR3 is TGTGCCAGCAGTTACCGGGGCTCCCTTAACTATGGCTACACCTTC.

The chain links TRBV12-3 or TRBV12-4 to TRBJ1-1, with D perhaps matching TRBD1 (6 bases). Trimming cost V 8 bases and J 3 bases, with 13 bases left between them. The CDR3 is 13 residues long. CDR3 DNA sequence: TGTGCCAGCGAGGGGGGGGAGGACACTGAAGCTTTCTTT. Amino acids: CASEGGEDTEAFF.

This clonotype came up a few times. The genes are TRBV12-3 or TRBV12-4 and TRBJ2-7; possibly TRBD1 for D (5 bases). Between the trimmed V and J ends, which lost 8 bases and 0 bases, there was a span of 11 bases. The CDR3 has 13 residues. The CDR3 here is CASQAGNSYEQYF. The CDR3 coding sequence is TGTGCCAGCCAGGCAGGGAACTCCTACGAGCAGTACTTC.

The CDR3 nucleotides are TGTGCCAGCAGTTTAGAAGGTGGGGAAGCTTTCTTT. It specifies CASSLEGGEAFF. The rearrangement joins TRBV12-3 or TRBV12-4 to TRBJ1-1; D not resolved. The CDR3 spans 12 residues. Between the trimmed V and J ends, which lost 1 base and 8 bases, there was a span of 8 bases.

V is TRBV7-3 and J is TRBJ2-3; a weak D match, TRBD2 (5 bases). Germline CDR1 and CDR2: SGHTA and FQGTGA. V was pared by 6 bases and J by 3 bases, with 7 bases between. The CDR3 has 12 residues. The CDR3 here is CASSPGTDTQYF. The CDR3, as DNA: TGTGCCAGCAGTCCGGGAACAGATACGCAGTATTTT.

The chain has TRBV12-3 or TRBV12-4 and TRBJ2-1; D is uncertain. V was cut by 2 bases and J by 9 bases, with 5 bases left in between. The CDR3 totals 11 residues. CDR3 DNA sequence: TGTGCCAGCAGTTTACTCGGTGAGCAGTTCTTC. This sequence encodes CASSLLGEQFF.

The CDR3 sequence is CASSQFLSPYGYTF. The CDR3 DNA sequence: TGCGCCAGCAGCCAATTTCTCTCCCCCTATGGCTACACCTTC. This chain connects TRBV4-3 to TRBJ1-2; D is undetermined. The germline V gene has CDR1 LGHNA and CDR2 YSLEER. The CDR3 extends over 14 amino acids. Trimming pared 2 bases from V and 4 bases from J, leaving 11 bases between.

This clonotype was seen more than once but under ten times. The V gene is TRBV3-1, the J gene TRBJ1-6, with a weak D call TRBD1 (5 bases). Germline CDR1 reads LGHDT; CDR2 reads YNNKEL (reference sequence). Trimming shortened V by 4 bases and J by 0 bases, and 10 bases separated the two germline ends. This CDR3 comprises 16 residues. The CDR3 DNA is TGTGCCAGCAGCCGGGACGTAAGCTCCTATAATTCACCCCTCCACTTT. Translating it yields CASSRDVSSYNSPLHF.

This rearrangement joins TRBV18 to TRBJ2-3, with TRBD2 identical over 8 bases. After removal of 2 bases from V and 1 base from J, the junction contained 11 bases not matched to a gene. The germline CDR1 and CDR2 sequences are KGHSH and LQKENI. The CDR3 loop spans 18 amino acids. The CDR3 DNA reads TGTGCCAGCTCACCAACGGGACTAGAGGAGCAGGGCACAGATACGCAGTATTTT. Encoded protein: CASSPTGLEEQGTDTQYF.

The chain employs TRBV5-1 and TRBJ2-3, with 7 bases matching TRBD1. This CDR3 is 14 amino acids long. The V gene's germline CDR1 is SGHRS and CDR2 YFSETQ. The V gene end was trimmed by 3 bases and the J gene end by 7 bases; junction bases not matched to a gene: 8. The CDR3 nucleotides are TGCGCCAGCAGCTCGGGACAGCCCCTTCATACGCAGTATTTT. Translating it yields CASSSGQPLHTQYF.

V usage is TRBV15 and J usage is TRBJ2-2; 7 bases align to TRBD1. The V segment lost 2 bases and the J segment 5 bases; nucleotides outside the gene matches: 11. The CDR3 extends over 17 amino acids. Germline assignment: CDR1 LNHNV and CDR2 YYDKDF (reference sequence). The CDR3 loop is CATSRPNRGVVTGELFF. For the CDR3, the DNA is TGTGCCACCAGCAGACCAAACAGGGGAGTAGTAACCGGGGAGCTGTTTTTT. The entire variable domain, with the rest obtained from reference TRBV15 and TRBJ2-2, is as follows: DAMVIQNPRYQVTQFGKPVTLSCSQTLNHNVMYWYQQKSSQAPKLLFHYYDKDFNNEADTPDNFQSRRPNTSFCFLDIRSPGLGDTAMYLCATSRPNRGVVTGELFFGEGSRLTVL.

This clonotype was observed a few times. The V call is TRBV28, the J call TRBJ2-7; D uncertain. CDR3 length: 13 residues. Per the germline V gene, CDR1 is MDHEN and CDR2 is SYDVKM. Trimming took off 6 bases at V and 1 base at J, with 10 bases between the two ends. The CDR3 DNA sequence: TGTGCCAGCAGCCCCGGACGGTCCTACGAGCAGTACTTC. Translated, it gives CASSPGRSYEQYF.

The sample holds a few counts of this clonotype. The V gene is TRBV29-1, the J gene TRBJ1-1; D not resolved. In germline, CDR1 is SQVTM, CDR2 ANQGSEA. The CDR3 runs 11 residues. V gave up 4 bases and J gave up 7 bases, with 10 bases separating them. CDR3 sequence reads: CSVAYGVEAFF. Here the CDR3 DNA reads TGCAGCGTTGCGTACGGGGTTGAAGCTTTCTTT. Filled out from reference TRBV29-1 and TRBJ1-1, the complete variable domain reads SAVISQKPSRDICQRGTSLTIQCQVDSQVTMMFWYRQQPGQSLTLIATANQGSEATYESGFVIDKFPISRPNLTFSTLTVSNMSPEDSSIYLCSVAYGVEAFFGQGTRLTVV.

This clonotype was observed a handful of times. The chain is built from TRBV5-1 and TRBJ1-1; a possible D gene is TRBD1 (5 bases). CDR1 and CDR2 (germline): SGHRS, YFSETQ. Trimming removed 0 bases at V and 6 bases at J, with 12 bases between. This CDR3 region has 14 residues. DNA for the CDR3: TGCGCCAGCAGCTTGGAAGGGGTAGGGGCTGAAGCTTTCTTT. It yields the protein CASSLEGVGAEAFF.

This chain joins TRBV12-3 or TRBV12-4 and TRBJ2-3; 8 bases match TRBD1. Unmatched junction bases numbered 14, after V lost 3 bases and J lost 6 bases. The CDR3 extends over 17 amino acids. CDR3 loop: CASSFFTSTGVGDTQYF. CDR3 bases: TGTGCCAGCAGTTTTTTTACGTCGACAGGGGTAGGGGATACGCAGTATTTT.